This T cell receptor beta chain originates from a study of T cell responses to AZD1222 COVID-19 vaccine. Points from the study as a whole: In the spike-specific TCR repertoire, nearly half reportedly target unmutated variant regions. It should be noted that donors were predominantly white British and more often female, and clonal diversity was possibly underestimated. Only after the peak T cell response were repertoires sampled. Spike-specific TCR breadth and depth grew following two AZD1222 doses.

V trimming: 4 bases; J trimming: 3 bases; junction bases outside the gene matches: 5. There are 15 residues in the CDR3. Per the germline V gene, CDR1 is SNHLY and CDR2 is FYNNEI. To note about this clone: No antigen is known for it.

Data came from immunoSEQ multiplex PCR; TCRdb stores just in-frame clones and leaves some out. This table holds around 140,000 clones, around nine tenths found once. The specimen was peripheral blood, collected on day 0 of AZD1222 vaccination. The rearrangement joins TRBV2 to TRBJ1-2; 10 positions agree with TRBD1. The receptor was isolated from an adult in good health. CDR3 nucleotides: TGTGCCAGCAGTGTAGGGGGGACAGGGGACTATGGCTACACCTTC. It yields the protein CASSVGGTGDYGYTF.